The text below deals with one TCR beta chain. What it binds is not known. The data stem from a study of OX40 agonist ivuxolimab in advanced cancers. The study, taken as a whole, reports: In CD8+ T cells, expanded clones were on average more numerous than in CD4+.

Between the trimmed V and J ends, which lost 0 bases and 3 bases, there was a span of 4 bases. There are 13 residues in the CDR3. Per the germline V gene, CDR1 is SGHAT and CDR2 is FQNNGV. Generated by immunoSEQ multiplex PCR, the TCRdb table keeps only in-frame clones and is missing some. Of 60,000 to 75,000 clones listed, roughly 86% are singletons. The specimen comprised CD4+ or CD8+ T cells sorted from blood, sampled in a trial of the OX40 agonist ivuxolimab. The TCR was taken from an adult with an advanced solid tumor such as melanoma, head and neck, liver or kidney cancer. The genes are TRBV11-2 and TRBJ2-3; unclear D gene. In nucleotides, the CDR3 is TGTGCCAGCAGCTTAGACGGGACAGATACGCAGTATTTT. It translates to CASSLDGTDTQYF.